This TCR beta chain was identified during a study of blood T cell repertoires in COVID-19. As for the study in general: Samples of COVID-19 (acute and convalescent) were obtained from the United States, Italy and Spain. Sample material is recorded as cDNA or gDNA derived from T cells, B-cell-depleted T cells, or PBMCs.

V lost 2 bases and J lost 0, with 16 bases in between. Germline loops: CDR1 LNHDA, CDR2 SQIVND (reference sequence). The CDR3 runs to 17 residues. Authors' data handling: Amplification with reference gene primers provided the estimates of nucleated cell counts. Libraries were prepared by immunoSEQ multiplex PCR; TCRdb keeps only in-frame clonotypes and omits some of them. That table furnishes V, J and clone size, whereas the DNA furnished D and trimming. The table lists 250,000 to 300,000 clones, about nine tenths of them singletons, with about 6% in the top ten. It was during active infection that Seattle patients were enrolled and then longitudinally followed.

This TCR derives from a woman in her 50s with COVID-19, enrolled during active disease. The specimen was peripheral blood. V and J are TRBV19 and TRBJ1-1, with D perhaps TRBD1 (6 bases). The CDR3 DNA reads TGTGCCAGTAGTATACATTTAGGACAGACTATGAACACTGAAGCTTTCTTT. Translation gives CASSIHLGQTMNTEAFF.